The rows below give T cell receptor beta chains drawn from one sample of a study of blood T cell repertoires in COVID-19. The method was immunoSEQ multiplex PCR; TCRdb's version includes in-frame clones alone and lacks a portion of them. This sample has about 200,000 clones, with 75% to 85% found just once. Source material: peripheral blood. These receptors came from a woman in her 40s with COVID-19, enrolled during active disease. Both conserved end residues are part of each CDR3. D genes are given only for firm matches. Clone size is shown for a subset of rows, as once, few, many or a class of expanded clone.

CDR3 DNA: TGTGCCAGCGGAGGACTAGCATTAGACTACAATGAGCAGTTCTTC; CDR3 protein: CASGGLALDYNEQFF; clone size: .; J gene: TRBJ2-1; D gene: TRBD2; V gene: TRBV7-8
CDR3 DNA: TGTGCCAGCAGTGATAGCCCGACTAGCAGAGAGACCCAGTACTTC; CDR3 protein: CASSDSPTSRETQYF; clone size: .; J gene: TRBJ2-5; D gene: TRBD2; V gene: TRBV2
CDR3 DNA: TGCGCCAGCAGCTTGGCCTCAGGTGCCTCCTACGAGCAGTACTTC; CDR3 protein: CASSLASGASYEQYF; clone size: .; J gene: TRBJ2-7; D gene: .; V gene: TRBV5-1
CDR3 DNA: TGTGCCAGCTTGCGGGAGGGAGCTGAGACCCAGTACTTC; CDR3 protein: CASLREGAETQYF; clone size: once; J gene: TRBJ2-5; D gene: TRBD2; V gene: TRBV2
CDR3 DNA: TGTGCCAGCAGCATTACAGTCAACTATGGCTACACCTTC; CDR3 protein: CASSITVNYGYTF; clone size: few; J gene: TRBJ1-2; D gene: .; V gene: TRBV2
CDR3 DNA: TGTGCCAGCAGTCCGACAGGGGGCTCCAATCAGCCCCAGCATTTT; CDR3 protein: CASSPTGGSNQPQHF; clone size: .; J gene: TRBJ1-5; D gene: TRBD1; V gene: TRBV6-5
CDR3 DNA: TGTGCCAGTAGTATAGATCGGGACTCTGGAAACACCATATATTTT; CDR3 protein: CASSIDRDSGNTIYF; clone size: .; J gene: TRBJ1-3; D gene: .; V gene: TRBV19
CDR3 DNA: TGTGCCAGCAGCTTGGGGGCTAGCGGGGGTATTGAGCAGTTCTTC; CDR3 protein: CASSLGASGGIEQFF; clone size: .; J gene: TRBJ2-1; D gene: TRBD2; V gene: TRBV5-4
CDR3 DNA: TGTGCCAGCAGCCAATGGGACAGCAACTATGGCTACACCTTC; CDR3 protein: CASSQWDSNYGYTF; clone size: once; J gene: TRBJ1-2; D gene: TRBD1; V gene: TRBV4-2
CDR3 DNA: TGTGCCAGCAGCGTACAGGGGGTGGAGGGCTACACCTTC; CDR3 protein: CASSVQGVEGYTF; clone size: .; J gene: TRBJ1-2; D gene: TRBD1; V gene: TRBV5-6
CDR3 DNA: TGTGCCAGCAGCTCGATATTCGGCACTGAAGCTTTCTTT; CDR3 protein: CASSSIFGTEAFF; clone size: .; J gene: TRBJ1-1; D gene: .; V gene: TRBV6-6
CDR3 DNA: TGCGCCAGCAGCTTGGAGCCAGGCACCCCGGAGCAGTACTTC; CDR3 protein: CASSLEPGTPEQYF; clone size: .; J gene: TRBJ2-7; D gene: .; V gene: TRBV5-1
CDR3 DNA: TGTGCCAGCTCACTATTTGGACATAACAATCAGCCCCAGCATTTT; CDR3 protein: CASSLFGHNNQPQHF; clone size: few; J gene: TRBJ1-5; D gene: .; V gene: TRBV18
CDR3 DNA: TGTGCCAGCAGCTTAGAGGCGGGATCTGGAAACACCATATATTTT; CDR3 protein: CASSLEAGSGNTIYF; clone size: .; J gene: TRBJ1-3; D gene: .; V gene: TRBV13
CDR3 DNA: TGTGCCACCAGCAGAACCTTCGGACAGGGAGGTGAAGCTTTCTTT; CDR3 protein: CATSRTFGQGGEAFF; clone size: .; J gene: TRBJ1-1; D gene: TRBD1; V gene: TRBV15
CDR3 DNA: TGTGCCAGCAGCCCTCGGGAGTCCAACACCGGGGAGCTGTTTTTT; CDR3 protein: CASSPRESNTGELFF; clone size: .; J gene: TRBJ2-2; D gene: .; V gene: TRBV7-9
CDR3 DNA: TGCAGTGTTGGGGGGTCGGGGAGCTACACCTTC; CDR3 protein: CSVGGSGSYTF; clone size: .; J gene: TRBJ1-2; D gene: .; V gene: TRBV20-1
CDR3 DNA: TGTGCCAGCAGCTTAACAGACAACTATGGCTACACCTTC; CDR3 protein: CASSLTDNYGYTF; clone size: .; J gene: TRBJ1-2; D gene: .; V gene: TRBV7-2
CDR3 DNA: TGTGCCATCAGTCAGGGGGCGATTGGGTTGAACACTGAAGCTTTCTTT; CDR3 protein: CAISQGAIGLNTEAFF; clone size: .; J gene: TRBJ1-1; D gene: TRBD1; V gene: TRBV10-3
CDR3 DNA: TGTGCCAGCAGTACCGGGGGTAGACCAGATACGCAGTATTTT; CDR3 protein: CASSTGGRPDTQYF; clone size: .; J gene: TRBJ2-3; D gene: .; V gene: TRBV6-2/TRBV6-3
CDR3 DNA: TGTGCCAGCAGCCCGGGTAATTGGGGCACAGATACGCAGTATTTT; CDR3 protein: CASSPGNWGTDTQYF; clone size: once; J gene: TRBJ2-3; D gene: .; V gene: TRBV11-2
CDR3 DNA: TGTGCCAGTAGCCGGGGGACCAATGAAAAACTGTTTTTT; CDR3 protein: CASSRGTNEKLFF; clone size: .; J gene: TRBJ1-4; D gene: .; V gene: TRBV19
CDR3 DNA: TGTGCTAGTGGTTTTAGGGGTGTTGGCGCGGGAGACACAGATACGCAGTATTTT; CDR3 protein: CASGFRGVGAGDTDTQYF; clone size: .; J gene: TRBJ2-3; D gene: TRBD2; V gene: TRBV12-5
CDR3 DNA: TGCGCCAGCACTCAATTGGACAGGGGCCCGGGGACCCAGTACTTC; CDR3 protein: CASTQLDRGPGTQYF; clone size: .; J gene: TRBJ2-5; D gene: TRBD1; V gene: TRBV5-1
CDR3 DNA: TGTGCCACCAGCAAGATCCCAGGGGTCAGCACAGATACGCAGTATTTT; CDR3 protein: CATSKIPGVSTDTQYF; clone size: once; J gene: TRBJ2-3; D gene: .; V gene: TRBV15
CDR3 DNA: TGTGCCAGCAGCCCCCGGGGAGGAAGGGCCTACGAGCAGTACTTC; CDR3 protein: CASSPRGGRAYEQYF; clone size: .; J gene: TRBJ2-7; D gene: .; V gene: TRBV5-4
CDR3 DNA: TGTGCCAGCAGTTTATCTCCACAGGGGGCTGGTTCACCCCTCCACTTT; CDR3 protein: CASSLSPQGAGSPLHF; clone size: .; J gene: TRBJ1-6; D gene: TRBD1; V gene: TRBV27
CDR3 DNA: TGTGCCAGCAGCGCGCTAGCGGGAGGGGCAGATACGCAGTATTTT; CDR3 protein: CASSALAGGADTQYF; clone size: once; J gene: TRBJ2-3; D gene: TRBD2; V gene: TRBV9
CDR3 DNA: TGTGCCAGCACGACAGGTGGGAACACTGAAGCTTTCTTT; CDR3 protein: CASTTGGNTEAFF; clone size: .; J gene: TRBJ1-1; D gene: .; V gene: TRBV7-9
CDR3 DNA: TGTGCCTGCAGTGCGACTAGCGTTGGACAGTTCTTC; CDR3 protein: CACSATSVGQFF; clone size: .; J gene: TRBJ2-1; D gene: TRBD2; V gene: TRBV7-8
CDR3 DNA: TGTGCCTGGAGTGGATCGAGTAGGAGTGAAAAACTGTTTTTT; CDR3 protein: CAWSGSSRSEKLFF; clone size: .; J gene: TRBJ1-4; D gene: .; V gene: TRBV30
CDR3 DNA: TGTGCCAGTAACCCGACTCGGTTTTCATCCGATACGCAGTATTTT; CDR3 protein: CASNPTRFSSDTQYF; clone size: .; J gene: TRBJ2-3; D gene: .; V gene: TRBV19
CDR3 DNA: TGTGCCAGCAGTGAAGGTCCCTCCTCCTACGAGCAGTACTTC; CDR3 protein: CASSEGPSSYEQYF; clone size: once; J gene: TRBJ2-7; D gene: .; V gene: TRBV2
CDR3 DNA: TGCGCCAGCAGCTTGGGAAGCTCGGACACCGGGGAGCTGTTTTTT; CDR3 protein: CASSLGSSDTGELFF; clone size: .; J gene: TRBJ2-2; D gene: .; V gene: TRBV5-1
CDR3 DNA: TGTGCCAGCTCACAACTTAGCCTACCCACCGGGGAGCTGTTTTTT; CDR3 protein: CASSQLSLPTGELFF; clone size: .; J gene: TRBJ2-2; D gene: .; V gene: TRBV18
CDR3 DNA: TGTGCCAGCAGCCAAGGGGTCTTTGGCGGGAGGGCGGGAGATACGCAGTATTTT; CDR3 protein: CASSQGVFGGRAGDTQYF; clone size: .; J gene: TRBJ2-3; D gene: TRBD2; V gene: TRBV3-1/TRBV3-2
CDR3 DNA: TGCGCCAGCAGCTTGGAGGGCGGGAGGTTCACAGATACGCAGTATTTT; CDR3 protein: CASSLEGGRFTDTQYF; clone size: once; J gene: TRBJ2-3; D gene: TRBD2; V gene: TRBV5-1
CDR3 DNA: TGTGCCAGCAGCCCAGGGAACTATGGCTACACCTTC; CDR3 protein: CASSPGNYGYTF; clone size: .; J gene: TRBJ1-2; D gene: .; V gene: TRBV14
CDR3 DNA: TGTGCCACCAGCAGAGTAAGACTTGATACGCAGTATTTT; CDR3 protein: CATSRVRLDTQYF; clone size: .; J gene: TRBJ2-3; D gene: .; V gene: TRBV15
CDR3 DNA: TGCGCCAGCAGCTCGACCCGGGGGGAACCAGGGTCACCCCTCCACTTT; CDR3 protein: CASSSTRGEPGSPLHF; clone size: .; J gene: TRBJ1-6; D gene: .; V gene: TRBV5-1
CDR3 DNA: TGTGCCAGCAGTGAACATCTCCCGACTACGAACACTGAAGCTTTCTTT; CDR3 protein: CASSEHLPTTNTEAFF; clone size: .; J gene: TRBJ1-1; D gene: .; V gene: TRBV6-1
CDR3 DNA: TGTGCCTGGAGTGTTGCGGGGGACACTGAAGCTTTCTTT; CDR3 protein: CAWSVAGDTEAFF; clone size: .; J gene: TRBJ1-1; D gene: .; V gene: TRBV30
CDR3 DNA: TGTGCCAGCAGTGATCGACCGACGGGGACTGAAGCTTTCTTT; CDR3 protein: CASSDRPTGTEAFF; clone size: .; J gene: TRBJ1-1; D gene: .; V gene: TRBV6-1
CDR3 DNA: TGTGCCAGCAGCTCTGGACTAGCGGGGGGATTAAACACCGGGGAGCTGTTTTTT; CDR3 protein: CASSSGLAGGLNTGELFF; clone size: once; J gene: TRBJ2-2; D gene: .; V gene: TRBV21-1
CDR3 DNA: TGTGCCAGCAGCGCAGATAGAGGGGGACAGAACATCTACTCAACTAATGAAAAACTGTTTTTT; CDR3 protein: CASSADRGGQNIYSTNEKLFF; clone size: .; J gene: TRBJ1-4; D gene: TRBD1; V gene: TRBV9
CDR3 DNA: TGCGCCAGCAGCTTGGTTGGGAGGGTCACTGAAGCTTTCTTT; CDR3 protein: CASSLVGRVTEAFF; clone size: .; J gene: TRBJ1-1; D gene: .; V gene: TRBV5-1
CDR3 DNA: TGTGCCAGCAGTTACTCGTCCAGCAGGAATGAGCAGTTCTTC; CDR3 protein: CASSYSSSRNEQFF; clone size: .; J gene: TRBJ2-1; D gene: .; V gene: TRBV6-2/TRBV6-3
CDR3 DNA: TGTGCCAGCAGCCTAATGACCGGGGAGCTGTTTTTT; CDR3 protein: CASSLMTGELFF; clone size: once; J gene: TRBJ2-2; D gene: .; V gene: TRBV7-9
CDR3 DNA: TGTGCCAGCAGCGTAGGGTCAGGAGGGAGCATGGGTGGCTACACCTTC; CDR3 protein: CASSVGSGGSMGGYTF; clone size: .; J gene: TRBJ1-2; D gene: .; V gene: TRBV9
CDR3 DNA: TGTGCCAGCAGCCAAGACACTAGCGGGGCCTACGAGCAGTACTTC; CDR3 protein: CASSQDTSGAYEQYF; clone size: few; J gene: TRBJ2-7; D gene: TRBD2; V gene: TRBV3-1/TRBV3-2
CDR3 DNA: TGTGCCAGCATCCCTAACCCGGGACAGCGCCTATACACTGAAGCTTTCTTT; CDR3 protein: CASIPNPGQRLYTEAFF; clone size: .; J gene: TRBJ1-1; D gene: TRBD1; V gene: TRBV7-9
CDR3 DNA: TGTGCCAGCAGCTTATCCGGGGGTTGGGCCGAGCAGTACTTC; CDR3 protein: CASSLSGGWAEQYF; clone size: .; J gene: TRBJ2-7; D gene: .; V gene: TRBV7-8
CDR3 DNA: TGTGCCAGCAGGGGCGGGTACTCAAGCTCCTACGAGCAGTACTTC; CDR3 protein: CASRGGYSSSYEQYF; clone size: .; J gene: TRBJ2-7; D gene: .; V gene: TRBV28
CDR3 DNA: TGCGCCAGCAGCCAACTGTTCGGGCAGGGGGGCACCGGGGAGCTGTTTTTT; CDR3 protein: CASSQLFGQGGTGELFF; clone size: .; J gene: TRBJ2-2; D gene: .; V gene: TRBV4-1
CDR3 DNA: TGCGCCAGCAGCTTGGGGCTAGCGGGGTATGAACAAGAGACCCAGTACTTC; CDR3 protein: CASSLGLAGYEQETQYF; clone size: .; J gene: TRBJ2-5; D gene: TRBD2; V gene: TRBV5-1
CDR3 DNA: TGTGCCAGCAGCCAGGAAATCACAGTACAAGCTGAAGCTTTCTTT; CDR3 protein: CASSQEITVQAEAFF; clone size: few; J gene: TRBJ1-1; D gene: .; V gene: TRBV4-2
CDR3 DNA: TGTGCCAGCTCACCACCCCGCGGGGGAAGGGAGCAGTACTTC; CDR3 protein: CASSPPRGGREQYF; clone size: .; J gene: TRBJ2-7; D gene: TRBD2; V gene: TRBV18
CDR3 DNA: TGTGCCAGCAGTGAAGCTAGAGGAGGGGGCCGGACTGAAGCTTTCTTT; CDR3 protein: CASSEARGGGRTEAFF; clone size: .; J gene: TRBJ1-1; D gene: TRBD1; V gene: TRBV6-1
CDR3 DNA: TGTGCCAGCAGCTTAGCACAAGGACTAGCGGGGTCCGGCGAGCAGTACTTC; CDR3 protein: CASSLAQGLAGSGEQYF; clone size: .; J gene: TRBJ2-7; D gene: TRBD2; V gene: TRBV7-9